This TCR beta chain comes out of a study of OX40 agonist ivuxolimab in advanced cancers. Across the whole study: Every patient in dose escalation had hepatocellular carcinoma, melanoma, renal cell or head and neck cancer. It was permissible to have had prior anti-PD-1, anti-PD-L1 or anti-CTLA-4 therapy, and over 35% had some.

TCRdb's table, derived via immunoSEQ multiplex PCR, lists solely in-frame clones and lacks some. Among tens of thousands of clones, around nine tenths were seen once, and the ten largest hold about 0.38%. Study-wide points: A proportion of nonresponders additionally exhibited low normalized T-cell clonal expansion.

Autoimmune disease history or systemic immunosuppression meant exclusion. Germline CDR1 LNHNV, CDR2 YYDKDF (reference sequence). The CDR3 has 16 amino acids. J was trimmed by 1 base and V by 2 bases; bases with no gene match: 7. On this clone: Its antigen is unknown. This sample includes further DNA sequences coding for the same CDR3.

This sequence originates from an adult with an advanced solid tumor such as melanoma, head and neck, liver or kidney cancer. The chain uses TRBV15 and TRBJ1-1; TRBD1 agrees at 7 bases. Sequenced material: CD4+ or CD8+ T cells sorted from blood, taken in a trial of the OX40 agonist ivuxolimab. In nucleotides, the CDR3 is TGTGCCACCAGCAGACCCCCGGGGACAGCGAACACTGAAGCTTTCTTT. It translates to CATSRPPGTANTEAFF.